The next 12 T cell receptor beta chains were all read from a single sample in a study of cytotoxic CD8 clonotypes in ibrutinib-treated CLL. The protocol was immunoSEQ multiplex PCR, while the TCRdb copy is restricted to in-frame clones and leaves out a portion. The sample has about 250,000 clones, 70% seen once. The material was PBMCs, obtained after 24 months of ibrutinib treatment. All receptors derive from a human donor with chronic lymphocytic leukemia.

This clone was seen only once. This sequence joins TRBV7-8 and TRBJ2-1; tentatively, D is TRBD2 (6 bases). There are 14 residues in the CDR3. Germline V gene lookup returns CDR1 SGHVS and CDR2 FQNEAQ. V lost 5 bases and J 7 bases, leaving 15 bases between the germline ends. The DNA for the CDR3 is TGTGCCAGCAGCCCCCCCTGGGGGAGGAATGAGCAGTTCTTC. It codes for CASSPPWGRNEQFF.

This chain joins TRBV19 and TRBJ1-5, with D possibly being TRBD1 (5 bases). This CDR3 comprises 14 residues. Trimming left V 7 bases short and J 3 bases short, with 13 bases between. Germline V gives CDR1 LNHDA, CDR2 SQIVND (reference sequence). The CDR3 protein is CASTTGQTNQPQHF. In DNA, the CDR3 is TGTGCCAGTACCACGGGGCAGACCAATCAGCCCCAGCATTTT.

The V gene is TRBV30, the J gene TRBJ1-4, with D perhaps matching TRBD1 (5 bases). V gave up 1 base and J gave up 5 bases, with 11 bases separating them. Germline values: CDR1 GTSNPN, CDR2 SVGIG (reference sequence). This CDR3 region has 14 residues. The CDR3 loop reads CAWSGGAKNEKLFF. CDR3 nucleotides: TGTGCCTGGAGTGGTGGGGCCAAAAATGAAAAACTGTTTTTT. Looking up the rest from reference TRBV30 and TRBJ1-4 gives the full variable domain: SQTIHQWPATLVQPVGSPLSLECTVEGTSNPNLYWYRQAAGRGLQLLFYSVGIGQISSEVPQNLSASRPQDRQFILSSKKLLLSDSGFYLCAWSGGAKNEKLFFGSGTQLSVL.

As concerns this clone: The sample holds other DNA sequences that translate to the same CDR3. V is TRBV19 and J is TRBJ1-2, with D hard to call. CDR3 length: 13 residues. Germline CDR1 LNHDA, CDR2 SQIVND (reference sequence). Trimming shortened V by 3 bases and J by 2 bases, and 7 bases separated the two germline ends. The CDR3 loop is CASSITENYGYTF. In DNA, the CDR3 is TGTGCCAGTAGTATCACAGAAAACTATGGCTACACCTTC.

This chain joins TRBV6-5 and TRBJ2-7, with 8 bases lining up with TRBD2. The CDR3 contains 15 residues. V lost 5 bases to trimming and J lost 2 bases; unmatched junction nucleotides: 8. Germline CDR1 is MNHEY and CDR2 is SVGAGI. In DNA form, the CDR3 reads TGTGCCAGCAGTAACGGAGGACTAGCAGCCTACGAGCAGTACTTC. Translated: CASSNGGLAAYEQYF.

The V gene is TRBV6-5, the J gene TRBJ1-2; maybe TRBD1 (5 bases). Trimming pared 6 bases from V and 4 bases from J, leaving 18 bases between. The germline CDR1 and CDR2 sequences are MNHEY and SVGAGI. The CDR3 has 15 residues. CDR3 residues: CASSQGRVRLYGYTF. The CDR3 bases are TGTGCCAGCAGCCAGGGACGCGTTAGGCTCTATGGCTACACCTTC.

This clone was seen more than once but under ten times. The chain employs TRBV15 and TRBJ2-3, with no clear D. The V gene's germline CDR1 is LNHNV and CDR2 YYDKDF (reference sequence). Between the trimmed V and J ends, which lost 0 bases and 4 bases, there was a span of 8 bases. The CDR3 sequence is 14 residues long. CDR3 in amino acids: CATSRDDPSDTQYF. The DNA of the CDR3 is TGTGCCACCAGCAGAGATGACCCGTCAGATACGCAGTATTTT.

This clone has just one count. The chain joins TRBV7-8 to TRBJ1-5, with D uncertain. The germline V gene has CDR1 SGHVS and CDR2 FQNEAQ. The CDR3 extends over 15 amino acids. V was cut by 6 bases and J by 0 bases, with 12 bases left in between. The CDR3 here is CASSTAYRSNQPQHF. Written as DNA, the CDR3 is TGTGCCAGCAGTACCGCCTATCGTAGCAATCAGCCCCAGCATTTT.

The chain links TRBV6-5 to TRBJ1-2; D is undetermined. Germline values: CDR1 MNHEY, CDR2 SVGAGI. The CDR3 length is 14 residues. V lost 0 bases and J lost 1, with 6 bases in between. CDR3 DNA: TGTGCCAGCAGTTACTCGACATATAACTATGGCTACACCTTC. Its protein product is CASSYSTYNYGYTF.

This clone was found a few times. The chain is built from TRBV7-2 and TRBJ1-5, with no clear D. This CDR3 comprises 13 residues. Germline CDR1 reads SGHTA; CDR2 reads FQGNSA. The V gene lost 6 bases and the J gene lost 6 bases, with 12 bases spanning the gap. The CDR3 is CASRQDASQPQHF. The CDR3 DNA sequence: TGTGCCAGCAGACAAGACGCATCTCAGCCCCAGCATTTT.

The chain joins TRBV9 to TRBJ1-5, with D maybe TRBD1 (6 bases). The ends were cut back, 0 bases at V and 6 bases at J, with 13 bases in the middle. Germline CDR1 SGDLS, CDR2 YYNGEE. This CDR3 has 15 residues. In DNA, the CDR3 is TGTGCCAGCAGCGTAGGAGGGGCACAGGGTCAGCCCCAGCATTTT. Residues: CASSVGGAQGQPQHF.

The chain couples TRBV7-3 to TRBJ2-1; TRBD2 is a possible D gene (7 bases). Trimming pared 5 bases from V and 0 bases from J, leaving 11 bases between. Germline V gene sequence: CDR1 SGHTA, CDR2 FQGTGA. The CDR3 consists of 15 residues. The chain's CDR3 is CASSHREGSYNEQFF. CDR3 in DNA: TGTGCCAGCAGCCACAGGGAGGGCTCCTACAATGAGCAGTTCTTC.